This entry features one T cell receptor beta chain sequence. These data originate in a study of shared T cell receptors in the human thymus. Repertoires were generated with immunoSEQ multiplex PCR, while TCRdb's copy carries only in-frame clones and drops some. The sample holds about 660,000 clones, around 87% seen once. These sequences were also reported in another study, on human thymus T cells. This second report adds: In unrelated individuals, thymic repertoires overlapped highly, according to related research.

The receptor was derived from a boy younger than two with a congenital heart defect. Material: thymocytes.

CDR3 in amino acids: CASIIRGGLYNEQFF. CDR3 DNA: TGTGCCAGCATCATTCGGGGGGGGCTTTACAATGAGCAGTTCTTC. V is TRBV28 and J is TRBJ2-1; 8 bases are shared with TRBD2. The CDR3 is 15 residues long. V shed 7 bases, J shed 4 bases, and the junction held 9 bases outside the gene matches. Germline V gene data show CDR1 as MDHEN and CDR2 as SYDVKM.